Presented here are 6 T cell receptor beta chains from one specimen sequenced in a study of CD8+ T cells in alopecia areata. Extracted RNA was reverse transcribed, and the resulting cDNA served as sequencing template. Only in-frame clones appear in the TCRdb table, and some are missing; sequencing was by immunoSEQ multiplex PCR. The table has roughly 150,000 clones, roughly 50% seen once; the top ten hold 5% to 7.5%. This material consisted of CD4+ T cells sorted from blood, taken at week 0. The receptors were gathered from a human donor with alopecia areata.

The V gene is TRBV29-1, the J gene TRBJ2-5; D call uncertain. Trimming took off 4 bases at V and 5 bases at J, with 14 bases between the two ends. The CDR3 runs to 13 residues. The germline V gene has CDR1 SQVTM and CDR2 ANQGSEA. The CDR3 here is CSVVSPSWETQYF. The CDR3 coding sequence is TGCAGCGTTGTCAGCCCCTCGTGGGAGACCCAGTACTTC.

CDR3 bases: TGCAGCGTTGAGTCGGCGACAGATGTGAACACTGAAGCTTTCTTT. It is translated as CSVESATDVNTEAFF. The rearrangement links TRBV29-1 to TRBJ1-1; possible D gene TRBD1, 5 bases. Trimming took 3 bases from V and 0 from J, leaving 14 bases between them. Germline V gene data show CDR1 as SQVTM and CDR2 as ANQGSEA. This CDR3 has 15 amino acids. The variable domain in full, completed from reference TRBV29-1 and TRBJ1-1, reads SAVISQKPSRDICQRGTSLTIQCQVDSQVTMMFWYRQQPGQSLTLIATANQGSEATYESGFVIDKFPISRPNLTFSTLTVSNMSPEDSSIYLCSVESATDVNTEAFFGQGTRLTVV.

This clone was detected only a few times. The rearrangement links TRBV4-1 to TRBJ2-7; 8 nucleotides align to TRBD1. Germline V lookup: CDR1 MGHRA, CDR2 YSYEKL. V lost 4 bases to trimming and J lost 2 bases; unmatched junction nucleotides: 7. This CDR3 region has 15 residues. CDR3 sequence (DNA): TGCGCCAGCAGCCCAGGACAGGGTAAAACCTACGAGCAGTACTTC. Protein product: CASSPGQGKTYEQYF.

The chain has TRBV7-9 and TRBJ2-1; D unclear. The germline gives CDR1 SEHNR, CDR2 FQNEAQ (reference sequence). The germline V and J ends were trimmed by 7 bases and 8 bases, with 15 bases remaining between them. This CDR3 has 13 residues. CDR3 loop: CASTASRTDEQFF. CDR3 in DNA: TGTGCCAGCACCGCATCCCGGACCGATGAGCAGTTCTTC.

This clone was counted only a few times. The chain links TRBV19 to TRBJ2-3; unclear D gene. CDR3 length: 12 amino acids. Trimming took off 4 bases at V and 5 bases at J, with 7 bases between the two ends. CDR1 and CDR2 (germline): LNHDA, SQIVND (reference sequence). Here the CDR3 DNA reads TGTGCCAGTAGTAATCGAGGAGATACGCAGTATTTT. This sequence encodes CASSNRGDTQYF.

V and J are TRBV4-1 and TRBJ1-2; D unresolved. Between the trimmed V and J ends, which lost 4 bases and 6 bases, there was a span of 12 bases. The CDR3 runs 13 residues. Germline V CDR1 and CDR2: MGHRA, YSYEKL. CDR3 loop: CASSPSYTDGYTF. As DNA, the CDR3 is TGCGCCAGCAGCCCCTCATACACGGATGGCTACACCTTC.